This T cell receptor (beta chain) was recovered during a study of T cell clonality in common variable immunodeficiency. The method was immunoSEQ multiplex PCR; TCRdb's version includes in-frame clones alone and lacks a portion of them. This sample shows fewer than 35,000 clones and no singletons; about 6% rests with the ten largest. Looked up from germline, CDR1 is SGHTA and CDR2 is FQGNSA. The CDR3 contains 12 residues. CVID meant reduced serum IgG, IgA and/or IgM plus specific antibody deficiency. Study conclusions and caveats: Common variable immunodeficiency TCR beta sequences reportedly had fewer deletions and N-nucleotide insertions.

On this clone itself: Its antigen is as yet unknown. The CDR3 end is not reached by the read, which stops 3 residues before it; the germline J gene fills it in.

This TCR derives from a human donor with common variable immunodeficiency. The chain uses TRBV7-2 and TRBJ1-1; no firm D call. Specimen: peripheral blood mononuclear cells. The chain's CDR3 is CASSLRRQAAFF. The part of the CDR3 DNA that was read is TGTGCCAGCAGCTTACGCCGGCAAGCG.